This passage covers 30 T cell receptor beta chains from one sample sequenced in a study of memory CD4+ T cells and cytomegalovirus serostatus. Produced via immunoSEQ multiplex PCR; TCRdb's table is partial and in-frame only. This sample has 45,000 to 60,000 clones; around 83% occur once, and the top ten carry 1.5% to 2%. Single viable CD3+CD4+CD8-CD45RO+ cells were sorted as the memory CD4+ T cells. Sequencing was done on a sample of memory CD4+ T cells from blood. The receptors were sampled from an adult in good health and CMV-seropositive.

In its sample, this clone was seen a few times. This chain uses TRBV19 with TRBJ1-5; no firm D call. This CDR3 comprises 13 residues. V lost 6 bases and J lost 6, with 12 bases in between. In germline, CDR1 is LNHDA, CDR2 SQIVND (reference sequence). In DNA, the CDR3 is TGTGCCAGTAGCTCAACGGCGAGTCAGCCCCAGCATTTT. Its translation: CASSSTASQPQHF.

The V and J genes are TRBV5-1 and TRBJ1-1, with no clear D. This CDR3 has 18 amino acids. V gave up 0 bases and J gave up 1 base, with 19 bases separating them. CDR1 is SGHRS and CDR2 is YFSETQ in the germline V gene. The CDR3 DNA sequence: TGCGCCAGCAGCTTGGCCAATCCAGCGGCGCAAGCGAACACTGAAGCTTTCTTT. Translation gives CASSLANPAAQANTEAFF.

The chain links TRBV19 to TRBJ2-1; 8 bases match TRBD2. Germline lookup yields CDR1 LNHDA and CDR2 SQIVND (reference sequence). The CDR3 has 14 residues. J was trimmed by 8 bases and V by 9 bases; bases with no gene match: 12. The CDR3 here is CASTSGALRDEQFF. CDR3 DNA sequence: TGTGCCAGCACTAGCGGCGCTTTGAGGGATGAGCAGTTCTTC.

This clone was recorded a few times. The chain joins TRBV14 to TRBJ1-3, with D hard to call. Germline V lookup: CDR1 SGHDN, CDR2 FVKESK. Between the trimmed V and J ends, which lost 2 bases and 4 bases, there was a span of 3 bases. The CDR3 is made up of 12 amino acids. The CDR3 loop is CASSQTGNTIYF. The CDR3 bases are TGTGCCAGCAGCCAAACCGGAAACACCATATATTTT.

The V call is TRBV6-6, the J call TRBJ2-7; 8 positions agree with TRBD1. There are 14 residues in the CDR3. CDR1 and CDR2 (germline): MNHNY, SVGAGI (reference sequence). V shed 6 bases and J 5 bases; nucleotides not matched to a gene: 9. The CDR3: CASRTATGGHEQYF. The CDR3 DNA follows: TGTGCCAGCAGGACGGCCACAGGGGGTCACGAGCAGTACTTC.

The J gene is TRBJ2-7, the V gene TRBV29-1; D remains unclear. The V end lost 1 base, the J end lost 3 bases, and 7 bases lay between the germline ends. The CDR3 has 12 residues. Germline V gene sequence: CDR1 SQVTM, CDR2 ANQGSEA. The CDR3 protein is CSVEVGDYEQYF. CDR3 bases: TGCAGCGTTGAAGTTGGTGACTACGAGCAGTACTTC.

The chain carries TRBV9 and TRBJ2-1, with D perhaps TRBD2 (6 bases). The CDR3 sequence is 15 residues long. The V gene lost 3 bases and the J gene lost 0 bases, with 10 bases spanning the gap. Germline CDR1 SGDLS, CDR2 YYNGEE. As DNA, the CDR3 is TGTGCCAGCAGCGCCGAGCGGGTCTCCTACAATGAGCAGTTCTTC. Translating it yields CASSAERVSYNEQFF.

CDR3 bases: TGTGCCAGCAGCTTAGTTGGAGCGCAAGAGACCCAGTACTTC. Amino acid sequence: CASSLVGAQETQYF. The chain couples TRBV11-2 to TRBJ2-5; no clear D. CDR1 SGHAT and CDR2 FQNNGV come from the germline V gene. Trimming took off 1 base at V and 2 bases at J, with 8 bases between the two ends. This CDR3 comprises 14 residues.

J is TRBJ2-1 and V is TRBV5-1; a weak D match, TRBD1 (5 bases). The CDR3 is 15 amino acids. Germline values: CDR1 SGHRS, CDR2 YFSETQ. The V gene lost 0 bases and the J gene lost 5 bases, with 12 bases spanning the gap. CDR3: CASSLGTFLNNEQFF. Written as DNA, the CDR3 is TGCGCCAGCAGCTTGGGGACATTTCTTAACAATGAGCAGTTCTTC.

The rearrangement joins TRBV5-4 to TRBJ1-6, with 9 positions matching TRBD1. The CDR3 has 15 amino acids. The V gene end was trimmed by 2 bases and the J gene end by 9 bases; junction bases not matched to a gene: 6. In germline, CDR1 is SGHNT, CDR2 YYREEE (reference sequence). The CDR3 DNA is TGTGCCAGCAGCTTACAGGGGGCAGATAGTTCACCCCTCCACTTT. As protein: CASSLQGADSSPLHF. The entire variable domain, with the rest obtained from reference TRBV5-4 and TRBJ1-6, is as follows: ETGVTQSPTHLIKTRGQQVTLRCSSQSGHNTVSWYQQALGQGPQFIFQYYREEENGRGNFPPRFSGLQFPNYSSELNVNALELDDSALYLCASSLQGADSSPLHFGNGTRLTVT.

The rearrangement uses TRBV10-1 and TRBJ2-5; tentatively, D is TRBD2 (6 bases). Germline lookup yields CDR1 WNHNN and CDR2 SYGVQD (reference sequence). V lost 2 bases and J lost 3, with 19 bases in between. This CDR3 has 17 residues. The CDR3 DNA sequence: TGCGCCAGCAGTGAGATGACCGTCGGGGGATGGGAAGAGACCCAGTACTTC. As protein: CASSEMTVGGWEETQYF.

The chain recombines TRBV5-5 with TRBJ2-7; D gene ambiguous. Between the trimmed V and J ends, which lost 0 bases and 2 bases, there was a span of 12 bases. This CDR3 spans 15 amino acids. CDR1 and CDR2 (germline): SGHKS, YYEKEE (reference sequence). The CDR3: CASSLAPGDPYEQYF. DNA of the CDR3: TGTGCCAGCAGCTTGGCTCCGGGTGACCCCTACGAGCAGTACTTC.

This rearrangement joins TRBV19 to TRBJ1-4; 8 bases are shared with TRBD1. This CDR3 spans 13 amino acids. V dropped 7 bases and J dropped 8; count of bases not matched to a gene: 6. Germline V gene lookup returns CDR1 LNHDA and CDR2 SQIVND (reference sequence). The CDR3, as DNA: TGTGCCAGTACAGGACAGGGATTCGAAAAACTGTTTTTT. Translating it yields CASTGQGFEKLFF.

This clone has a single count. CDR3 sequence: CASSQRGRSTGELFF. The CDR3 DNA follows: TGTGCCAGCAGCCAGCGGGGTAGGAGCACCGGGGAGCTGTTTTTT. The rearrangement joins TRBV11-2 to TRBJ2-2; 7 nucleotides agree with TRBD2. CDR1 SGHAT and CDR2 FQNNGV come from the germline V gene. The CDR3 loop spans 15 amino acids. The trim removed 5 bases at V and 4 bases at J, leaving 7 bases unmatched.

The chain carries TRBV6-1 and TRBJ2-2; possibly TRBD1 for D (5 bases). V was trimmed by 6 bases and J by 0 bases, leaving 8 bases between them. Germline V CDR1 and CDR2: MNHNS, SASEGT. This CDR3 is 14 amino acids long. CDR3 sequence: CASSGHPNTGELFF. The CDR3 bases are TGTGCCAGCAGCGGACATCCGAACACCGGGGAGCTGTTTTTT.

The gene calls are TRBV9 and TRBJ2-2, with TRBD2 matching over 8 bases. From germline, CDR1 is SGDLS and CDR2 YYNGEE. CDR3 length: 16 residues. V gave up 3 bases and J gave up 0 bases; unmatched junction bases: 4. The CDR3 reads CASSAKAGANTGELFF. CDR3 DNA: TGTGCCAGCAGCGCAAAAGCGGGGGCGAACACCGGGGAGCTGTTTTTT. Together with reference TRBV9 and TRBJ2-2, the CDR3 gives the full variable domain: DSGVTQTPKHLITATGQRVTLRCSPRSGDLSVYWYQQSLDQGLQFLIQYYNGEERAKGNILERFSAQQFPDLHSELNLSSLELGDSALYFCASSAKAGANTGELFFGEGSRLTVL.

This chain connects TRBV18 to TRBJ2-3, with 10 positions matching TRBD1. Germline loops: CDR1 KGHSH, CDR2 LQKENI. V dropped 1 base and J dropped 4; count of bases not matched to a gene: 5. The CDR3 runs to 16 residues. CDR3 in amino acids: CASSPQGQGLADTQYF. CDR3 nucleotides: TGTGCCAGCTCACCACAGGGACAGGGGTTGGCAGATACGCAGTATTTT.

V is TRBV9 and J is TRBJ2-3, with D possibly TRBD2 on 5 matching bases. This CDR3 has 14 amino acids. Germline V lookup: CDR1 SGDLS, CDR2 YYNGEE. Trimming removed 3 bases at V and 4 bases at J, with 12 bases between. CDR3 protein: CASSGGLRADTQYF. Written as DNA, the CDR3 is TGTGCCAGCAGCGGAGGACTGAGGGCAGATACGCAGTATTTT.

The V call is TRBV7-9, the J call TRBJ2-5; TRBD2 agrees at 8 bases. This CDR3 has 14 amino acids. Trimming removed 5 bases from V and 5 bases from J; junction bases left unmatched: 7. Germline values: CDR1 SEHNR, CDR2 FQNEAQ (reference sequence). CDR3 residues: CASSRSGGAETQYF. The CDR3 coding sequence is TGTGCCAGCAGCCGCTCCGGGGGGGCGGAGACCCAGTACTTC.

This clone was recorded once. The chain links TRBV7-8 to TRBJ2-2; 11 bases fit TRBD2. The CDR3 has 17 amino acids. Trimming cost V 3 bases and J 1 base; bases outside gene matches: 4. Germline V CDR1 and CDR2: SGHVS, FQNEAQ. The CDR3 spells CASSFTSGGKNTGELFF. CDR3 sequence (DNA): TGTGCCAGCAGCTTTACTAGCGGGGGCAAGAACACCGGGGAGCTGTTTTTT.

This chain uses TRBV28 with TRBJ2-1; 13 bases fit TRBD2. Germline loops: CDR1 MDHEN, CDR2 SYDVKM. The CDR3 consists of 15 residues. J lost 11 bases, V lost 1 base, and 5 bases had no gene match. The CDR3 nucleotides are TGTGCCAGCAGTTTATCCGGGACTAGCGGGGCCAAGCAGTTCTTC. It yields the protein CASSLSGTSGAKQFF.

The chain recombines TRBV11-2 with TRBJ1-1; 10 bases are a match to TRBD1. This CDR3 comprises 12 residues. Trimming cost V 5 bases and J 11 bases; bases outside gene matches: 5. Germline CDR1 and CDR2: SGHAT and FQNNGV. CDR3 sequence (DNA): TGTGCCAGCAGCGCCGGACAGGGGGGGGCTTTCTTT. The encoded protein is CASSAGQGGAFF. The complete variable domain, with remaining parts taken from reference TRBV11-2 and TRBJ1-1, reads EAGVAQSPRYKIIEKRQSVAFWCNPISGHATLYWYQQILGQGPKLLIQFQNNGVVDDSQLPKDRFSAERLKGVDSTLKIQPAKLEDSAVYLCASSAGQGGAFFGQGTRLTVV.

The chain uses TRBV18 and TRBJ1-4; TRBD1 matches 7 bases. The length of the CDR3 is 15 residues. Germline CDR1 and CDR2: KGHSH and LQKENI. Trimming cost V 6 bases and J 3 bases; bases outside gene matches: 7. CDR3 coding DNA: TGTGCCAGCTCGGGACAGACCCCGGCTAATGAAAAACTGTTTTTT. It encodes CASSGQTPANEKLFF.

The chain joins TRBV7-2 to TRBJ2-5; no definite D call. V lost 5 bases, J lost 7 bases, and 11 bases lay in between. The CDR3 sequence is 12 residues long. CDR1 SGHTA and CDR2 FQGNSA come from the germline V gene. The chain's CDR3 is CASSPSSGTQYF. Written as DNA, the CDR3 is TGTGCCAGCAGCCCGTCCTCGGGGACCCAGTACTTC.

This chain uses TRBV30 with TRBJ2-5; D is undetermined. This CDR3 contains 14 residues. V lost 1 base, J lost 6 bases, and 15 bases lay in between. Germline loops: CDR1 GTSNPN, CDR2 SVGIG (reference sequence). The CDR3 nucleotides are TGTGCCTGGAGTGAGCCTCCAAGTAGGCAGACCCAGTACTTC. Protein product: CAWSEPPSRQTQYF. Complete variable domain (other parts from reference TRBV30 and TRBJ2-5): SQTIHQWPATLVQPVGSPLSLECTVEGTSNPNLYWYRQAAGRGLQLLFYSVGIGQISSEVPQNLSASRPQDRQFILSSKKLLLSDSGFYLCAWSEPPSRQTQYFGPGTRLLVL.

V is TRBV6-6 and J is TRBJ1-5; 10 bases line up with TRBD1. The V and J ends lost 8 bases and 5 bases, in that order; junction bases with no gene match: 3. The CDR3 spans 13 residues. Per the germline V gene, CDR1 is MNHNY and CDR2 is SVGAGI (reference sequence). This CDR3 is CASRDRGDQPQHF. The CDR3 DNA is TGTGCCAGCCGGGACAGGGGCGATCAGCCCCAGCATTTT.

This chain joins TRBV11-2 and TRBJ1-1; 7 nucleotides line up with TRBD1. Trimming cost V 5 bases and J 0 bases; bases outside gene matches: 9. This CDR3 comprises 16 residues. Germline loops: CDR1 SGHAT, CDR2 FQNNGV. As DNA, the CDR3 is TGTGCCAGCAGCCCAGAGCGGGGACAGTTGAACACTGAAGCTTTCTTT. Translation: CASSPERGQLNTEAFF.

This chain joins TRBV2 and TRBJ2-1; weak D call: TRBD2 (5 bases). CDR3 size: 12 residues. CDR1 is SNHLY and CDR2 is FYNNEI in the germline V gene. Trimming took 4 bases from V and 10 from J, leaving 11 bases between them. CDR3 nucleotide sequence: TGTGCCAGCAGTGTTAGCGTCTCCGAGCAGTTCTTC. It specifies CASSVSVSEQFF.

This clone appeared once. J is TRBJ1-5 and V is TRBV6-5; 7 bases map to TRBD1. This CDR3 has 13 amino acids. J was trimmed by 4 bases and V by 4 bases; bases with no gene match: 1. Germline-derived CDR1 and CDR2 are MNHEY and SVGAGI. The CDR3 DNA sequence: TGTGCCAGCAGTTGGGACAGAAATCAGCCCCAGCATTTT. Protein: CASSWDRNQPQHF.

The chain has TRBV19 and TRBJ1-6; D unresolved. Trimming removed 9 bases at V and 0 bases at J, with 15 bases between. CDR1 LNHDA and CDR2 SQIVND come from the germline V gene (reference sequence). The CDR3 totals 16 residues. CDR3 in amino acids: CASRRSQSSYNSPLHF. CDR3 in DNA: TGTGCCAGCCGCCGGAGCCAGAGCTCCTATAATTCACCCCTCCACTTT. The variable domain in full, with the rest retrieved from reference TRBV19 and TRBJ1-6, is DGGITQSPKYLFRKEGQNVTLSCEQNLNHDAMYWYRQDPGQGLRLIYYSQIVNDFQKGDIAEGYSVSREKKESFPLTVTSAQKNPTAFYLCASRRSQSSYNSPLHFGNGTRLTVT.